The entry that follows covers one TCR beta chain sequence. As yet, its antigen is unknown. Germline V gene lookup returns CDR1 MNHEY and CDR2 SVGEGT. V was pared by 8 bases and J by 5 bases, with 16 bases between. The CDR3 is made up of 14 amino acids. This entry is derived from a study of T and B cells in COVID-19 patients. Study context: At median age around 37 years, recovered patients were younger than active-infection patients at 67.

Multiplex PCR with BIOMED2 TRB-A/B primer pools amplified TRB rearrangements. MiXCR was run by TCRdb on the multiplex PCR reads, yielding one entry per CDR3 protein. The sample lists 5,000 or so distinct CDR3 sequences, around 29% occurring once. Blood genomic DNA input for TRB amplification was about 220-500 ng. Study results and caveats: In COVID-19 patients, T cell receptor beta variable and joining gene use was reportedly strongly skewed. At recovery TRB diversity and richness exceeded healthy donors, after highly clonal active COVID-19 repertoires.

The receptor was isolated from a human donor with active COVID-19. Sequenced input: blood. The chain joins TRBV6-2 or TRBV6-3 to TRBJ1-5; perhaps TRBD1 as D (5 bases). The CDR3 coding sequence is TGTGCCAGCCGTACTAGGGGTCGCGATCAGCCCCAGCATTTT. Its translation: CASRTRGRDQPQHF.